This T cell receptor (beta chain) was recovered during a study of T cell repertoires in cytomegalovirus infection. Each CDR3 protein gets one entry after TCRdb re-called the reads with MiXCR. The sample has 110,000 or so distinct CDR3 sequences; around 30% are singletons. As regards this clonotype: Antigen unknown.

Here the sequenced sample was CD8+ T cells from cultured PBMCs, taken from culture after CMV antigen stimulation. This clonotype originated in a human donor in good health (CMV status not recorded). Some clones in this sample may be carry-over from other donors' samples.

CDR3 region: CASSQDVGEDTQYF. The CDR3, as DNA: TGCGCCAGCAGCCAAGATGTTGGGGAAGATACGCAGTATTTT. The chain links TRBV4-3 to TRBJ2-3; D is undetermined. Germline CDR1 LGHNA, CDR2 YSLEER. Trimming removed 0 bases at V and 5 bases at J, with 9 bases between. CDR3 size: 14 residues.